A selection of T cell receptor beta chains follows, all from one sample in a study of cytomegalovirus exposure and HLA in healthy donors. TCRdb's table, derived via immunoSEQ multiplex PCR, lists solely in-frame clones and lacks some. The sample holds roughly 200,000 clones, roughly 73% seen once. Sequenced input: PBMCs. The receptor set was obtained from a woman between 25 and 40 years old in good health and CMV-seronegative. The CDR3 runs from the conserved cysteine through the conserved F or W. Fields, in order: CDR3 protein, J gene, V gene.

CASSLGGVYTEAFF,TRBJ1-1,TRBV19
CASSPGTSRTTDTQYF,TRBJ2-3,TRBV7-2
CASSQVRGRAQEQYF,TRBJ2-5,TRBV7-2
CAWRRERLTEAFF,TRBJ1-1,TRBV30
CASGASLSSGNTIYF,TRBJ1-3,TRBV28
CASSQRQGNREINEKLFF,TRBJ1-4,TRBV4-1
CASSSAQGLNEKLFF,TRBJ1-4,TRBV18
CASLGQGALFEETQYF,TRBJ2-5,TRBV2
CASSIVETDYGYTF,TRBJ1-2,TRBV19
CASNQQDSDTQYF,TRBJ2-3,TRBV13
CASSQSGSWTGELFF,TRBJ2-2,TRBV7-3